The 18 T cell receptor beta chains reported below all come from one sample, sequenced in a study of vaccination and CD4 T cells after COVID-19 (dated by TCRdb to 2022 to 2024). The protocol used for the library was PCR. The reads were generated on an Illumina iSeq 100. TCR sequencing of DNA from cultured CD4+ T cells used the Oncomine TCR Beta short-read assay at the Johns Hopkins FTIC core. TCRdb applied fastp at Q25 and MiXCR to the public reads, then kept only in-frame beta chains. Identical CDR3 proteins give one entry, which carries the most common genes and DNA. This sample comprises about 16,000 distinct CDR3 sequences, roughly 60% of them detected only once. Together, the top ten hold around 7.4% of the sample. Their antigens are not known. This sample's treatment or condition label indicates: approximately nine-day PBMC culture with coronavirus spike peptide pools or control peptides (ViraFEST assay).

The material sequenced was CD4+ T cells from blood, cultured in vitro. The source is a human donor who had recovered from COVID-19.

This chain uses TRBV7-2 with TRBJ2-2; D is ambiguous. Germline V gene lookup returns CDR1 SGHTA and CDR2 FQGNSA. This CDR3 spans 14 amino acids. V lost 1 base to trimming and J lost 1 base, with 4 bases between them. In nucleotides, the CDR3 is TGTGCCAGCAGCTTAGGGGTGAACACCGGGGAGCTGTTTTTT. Translated, it gives CASSLGVNTGELFF.

This clonotype occurred a few times. This chain links TRBV19 with TRBJ1-5, with D perhaps TRBD1 (5 bases). The CDR3 is 15 amino acids. Trimming took 8 bases from V and 6 from J, leaving 20 bases between them. The germline V gene has CDR1 LNHDA and CDR2 SQIVND (reference sequence). The CDR3 spells CASSPRGGEGQPQHF. The DNA of the CDR3 is TGTGCCAGTTCCCCCCGGGGAGGGGAGGGTCAGCCCCAGCATTTT.

The chain joins TRBV19 to TRBJ1-1; no reliable D call. The V end lost 6 bases, the J end lost 4 bases, and 12 bases lay between the germline ends. The CDR3 spans 13 residues. Germline CDR1 and CDR2: LNHDA and SQIVND (reference sequence). The CDR3 sequence is CASRSWRGTEAFF. The CDR3 coding sequence is TGTGCCAGTAGAAGCTGGCGAGGCACTGAAGCTTTCTTT.

The chain is built from TRBV24-1 and TRBJ2-3; 7 nucleotides match TRBD2. Germline V gives CDR1 KGHDR, CDR2 SFDVKD. The V gene end was trimmed by 7 bases and the J gene end by 0 bases; junction bases not matched to a gene: 3. The CDR3 is 14 amino acids. For the CDR3, the DNA is TGTGCCACCAGCTCGGGGGGAAGCACAGATACGCAGTATTTT. This translates into CATSSGGSTDTQYF.

The rearrangement uses TRBV15 and TRBJ1-5; D remains ambiguous. Germline V gives CDR1 LNHNV, CDR2 YYDKDF (reference sequence). The CDR3 sequence is 15 residues long. The V and J ends lost 0 bases and 2 bases respectively, with 8 bases between them. As DNA, the CDR3 is TGTGCCACCAGCAGAGAGACACCAGGCAATCAGCCCCAGCATTTT. It is translated as CATSRETPGNQPQHF.

The chain employs TRBV24-1 and TRBJ2-1; 7 nucleotides match TRBD2. CDR3 length: 15 amino acids. CDR1 is KGHDR, CDR2 SFDVKD, per germline. V was clipped by 5 bases and J by 6 bases; unmatched bases: 9. CDR3 bases: TGTGCCACCAGTGTTTCTAGCGGAGCTATCAATGAGCAGTTCTTC. Translation gives CATSVSSGAINEQFF.

The rearrangement joins TRBV20-1 to TRBJ2-5, with TRBD1 identical over 8 bases. Germline values: CDR1 DFQATT, CDR2 SNEGSKA (reference sequence). V shed 3 bases, J shed 5 bases, and the junction held 8 bases outside the gene matches. This CDR3 spans 14 amino acids. In nucleotides, the CDR3 is TGCAGTGCTAGCCAGGGGGCTTCGAGGGAGACCCAGTACTTC. This gives the protein CSASQGASRETQYF.

This clonotype was found a few times. The V call is TRBV20-1, the J call TRBJ2-5, with TRBD2 identical over 8 bases. V gave up 8 bases and J gave up 2 bases; unmatched junction bases: 7. Looked up from germline, CDR1 is DFQATT and CDR2 is SNEGSKA (reference sequence). The CDR3 is made up of 13 amino acids. The CDR3 region has the DNA TGCAGTCCCCAGGGACTAGATCAAGAGACCCAGTACTTC. Translated, it gives CSPQGLDQETQYF.

This clonotype was detected a few times. V is TRBV20-1 and J is TRBJ1-2, with D unresolved. The CDR3 has 11 residues. V was pared by 5 bases and J by 4 bases, with 8 bases between. Per germline, CDR1 DFQATT and CDR2 SNEGSKA (reference sequence). This chain's CDR3 is CSAWTRYGYTF. The CDR3 DNA follows: TGCAGTGCTTGGACCCGCTATGGCTACACCTTC.

The chain carries TRBV7-2 and TRBJ1-2; unclear D gene. The V gene's germline CDR1 is SGHTA and CDR2 FQGNSA. Between the trimmed V and J ends, which lost 2 bases and 2 bases, there was a span of 12 bases. This CDR3 is built from 15 residues. The CDR3 is CASSLLSLTNYGYTF. CDR3 DNA: TGTGCCAGCAGCTTACTATCTCTGACGAACTATGGCTACACCTTC.

This clonotype was observed a few times. The chain joins TRBV24-1 to TRBJ2-7, with TRBD1 as a possible D gene (6 bases). Looked up from germline, CDR1 is KGHDR and CDR2 is SFDVKD. The CDR3 has 16 amino acids. V was clipped by 3 bases and J by 3 bases, with 17 bases between them. The CDR3 sequence: CATSDGRPGHYYEQYF. As DNA, the CDR3 is TGTGCCACCAGTGATGGGCGACCGGGACATTACTACGAGCAGTACTTC.

V is TRBV6-1 and J is TRBJ2-7; TRBD2 aligns across 9 bases. The germline gives CDR1 MNHNS, CDR2 SASEGT. The CDR3 totals 14 residues. The trim removed 8 bases at V and 5 bases at J, leaving 10 bases unmatched. CDR3 nucleotide sequence: TGTGCCAGCGGACCGGAGCTAGCGGGGCACGAGCAGTACTTC. This sequence encodes CASGPELAGHEQYF.

In its sample, this clonotype was seen a few times. The gene calls are TRBV24-1 and TRBJ1-5; perhaps TRBD1 as D (5 bases). V dropped 2 bases and J dropped 2 bases, with 9 bases sitting between them. The CDR3 runs 15 residues. Germline V gene sequence: CDR1 KGHDR, CDR2 SFDVKD. CDR3 DNA: TGTGCCACCAGTGATTCGACAGTTGGCAATCAGCCCCAGCATTTT. It specifies CATSDSTVGNQPQHF.

The chain combines TRBV2 with TRBJ1-1; D gene ambiguous. From germline, CDR1 is SNHLY and CDR2 FYNNEI. V gave up 6 bases and J gave up 6 bases, with 20 bases separating them. The CDR3 runs to 15 residues. CDR3 in amino acids: CASRSQRVTTSEAFF. DNA for the CDR3: TGTGCCAGCAGATCCCAGAGGGTCACCACCTCTGAAGCTTTCTTT.

This clonotype was seen a handful of times. The chain uses TRBV6-1 and TRBJ2-7; TRBD1 matches at 11 bases. The trim removed 5 bases at V and 6 bases at J, leaving 9 bases unmatched. Germline V gives CDR1 MNHNS, CDR2 SASEGT. The CDR3 totals 15 residues. The CDR3 DNA follows: TGTGCCAGCAGTCCCCCAGGGACAGGGGGAGGCGAGCAGTACTTC. Its translation is CASSPPGTGGGEQYF.

The sample holds one count of this clonotype. The chain uses TRBV7-9 and TRBJ2-2; 14 bases are a match to TRBD2. The CDR3 consists of 18 residues. V lost 5 bases to trimming and J lost 1 base; unmatched junction nucleotides: 6. Germline lookup yields CDR1 SEHNR and CDR2 FQNEAQ (reference sequence). The CDR3 spells CASSPWTSGGQNTGELFF. CDR3 sequence (DNA): TGTGCCAGCAGCCCATGGACTAGCGGGGGGCAGAACACCGGGGAGCTGTTTTTT.

This clonotype was seen only a few times. The chain couples TRBV20-1 to TRBJ2-3; 11 positions match TRBD2. CDR1 DFQATT and CDR2 SNEGSKA come from the germline V gene (reference sequence). The CDR3 covers 15 residues. V was pared by 4 bases and J by 3 bases, with 6 bases of the junction left unmatched. The CDR3 region is CSATLAGGSTDTQYF. The CDR3 region has the DNA TGCAGTGCTACCTTAGCGGGGGGGTCGACAGATACGCAGTATTTT.

This clonotype occurred a few times. The V call is TRBV6-4, the J call TRBJ2-1; D possibly corresponds to TRBD1 (8 bases). The CDR3 has 21 amino acids. Germline lookup yields CDR1 MRHNA and CDR2 SNTAGT. The V end was cut by 1 base, the J end by 6 bases, with 31 bases between. The CDR3, as DNA: TGTGCCAGCAGTGACTTGAGGGGGGGGGCCCAGGACAGGGTGAGGAGCAATGAGCAGTTCTTC. It specifies CASSDLRGGAQDRVRSNEQFF.